This T cell receptor (beta chain) was identified in a study of blood T cell repertoires in COVID-19. Study background: Both acute and convalescent COVID-19 samples were obtained from the United States, Italy and Spain. T cells, B-cell-depleted T cells, or PBMCs supplied cDNA or gDNA.

The CDR3 sequence is 14 residues long. Germline CDR1 and CDR2: WSHSY and SAAADI. V lost 7 bases, J lost 7 bases, and 5 bases stayed unmatched. Some clones are missing from TCRdb's copy, which holds only in-frame ones; the method was immunoSEQ multiplex PCR. The sample has roughly 250,000 clones; around 82% are singletons. Sequencing was performed on peripheral blood. This chain connects TRBV10-2 to TRBJ1-6; 9 bases map to TRBD1. The clonotype was recovered from a man aged 50-60 years with active or convalescent COVID-19. DNA of the CDR3: TGCGCCAGCAACCGGGGACAGGGAAATTCACCCCTCCACTTT. This gives the protein CASNRGQGNSPLHF.